This T cell receptor (beta chain) was retrieved from a study of vaccination effects on CD4 cells after COVID-19. Study background: Post-vaccine specimens arrived a median 72 days past the second dose. Whole-study results and caveats: Both infection-induced and vaccine-induced clones contracted markedly at late post-vaccination timepoints.

Culture proceeded for approximately 9 days, and CD4+ T cells were then isolated. Each participant was administered two doses of either the BNT162b2 or the mRNA-1273 vaccine. Both day 3 and day 7 saw half the medium replaced with IL-2 medium. J lost 4 bases, V lost 5 bases, and 4 bases had no gene match. The CDR3 runs to 12 residues. CDR1 and CDR2 (germline): SQVTM, ANQGSEA. For this clone: No antigen is known for it.

TCRdb keeps only in-frame clones here, not all; method: immunoSEQ multiplex PCR. Of about 57,000 clones in the sample, under 85% were seen once. The sequence derives from a human donor who received a COVID-19 vaccine. The V and J genes are TRBV29-1 and TRBJ2-7; TRBD1 matches 8 bases. The material sequenced was CD4+ T cells from PBMCs cultured without peptide, taken after COVID-19 vaccination. The CDR3 DNA follows: TGCAGCGTTAAGGACAGGGCTTACGAGCAGTACTTC. Protein: CSVKDRAYEQYF.